Listed here are 26 T cell receptor beta chains from one sample, sequenced in a study of T cells after yellow fever vaccination. TCRdb reanalysed the 5' RACE reads using MiXCR and keeps one entry per CDR3 protein. There are some 130,000 distinct CDR3 sequences in the sample; about 6.2% occur only once, and under 0.7% lies in the top ten. The sample was CD4+ T cells sorted from PBMCs, taken 10 days after the yellow fever booster vaccination. The receptors here all came from a man under 40 who received the YFV17D yellow fever vaccine.

This clonotype has just a few counts. DNA for the CDR3: TGTGCCAGCTCACCCTATAGCCTAGCGGGTTCCTACGAGCAGTACTTC. The encoded protein is CASSPYSLAGSYEQYF. The chain is built from TRBV18 and TRBJ2-7, with TRBD2 identical over 8 bases. The CDR3 runs to 16 residues. With 3 bases clipped from V and 1 base from J, the junction kept 8 bases outside the gene matches. Germline V gives CDR1 KGHSH, CDR2 LQKENI. Filled out from reference TRBV18 and TRBJ2-7, the complete variable domain reads NAGVMQNPRHLVRRRGQEARLRCSPMKGHSHVYWYRQLPEEGLKFMVYLQKENIIDESGMPKERFSAEFPKEGPSILRIQQVVRGDSAAYFCASSPYSLAGSYEQYFGPGTRLTVT.

This clonotype appeared once. A much bigger clone sits one base away, suggesting this may be a read error. V and J are TRBV18 and TRBJ2-2, with D perhaps TRBD2 (6 bases). Trimming stripped 3 bases from V and 3 bases from J, with 11 bases between. There are 15 residues in the CDR3. Per germline, CDR1 KGHSH and CDR2 LQKENI. CDR3 coding DNA: TGTGCCAGCTCACCTCTGGAGGGCGACACCGGGGAGCTGTTTTTT. It yields the protein CASSPLEGDTGELFF.

The table lists this clonotype with many counts. The J gene is TRBJ2-1, the V gene TRBV7-2; 14 positions match TRBD2. Germline loops: CDR1 SGHTA, CDR2 FQGNSA. The CDR3 has 15 residues. Trimming took 5 bases from V and 16 from J; bases not matched to a gene: 13. CDR3 sequence (DNA): TGTGCCAGCAGCCTTTACGGACTAGCGGGAGGTGGCCCTTTCTTC. This encodes CASSLYGLAGGGPFF.

This clonotype showed up many times. The V gene is TRBV5-5, the J gene TRBJ2-1, with D possibly matching TRBD2 (5 bases). The CDR3 has 14 residues. Trimming cost V 3 bases and J 8 bases, with 15 bases left between them. Germline CDR1 reads SGHKS; CDR2 reads YYEKEE (reference sequence). Here the CDR3 reads CASSWGGGYDEQFF. CDR3 coding DNA: TGTGCCAGCAGCTGGGGTGGAGGTTACGATGAGCAGTTCTTC.

The chain recombines TRBV6-5 with TRBJ1-2, with D possibly being TRBD1 (5 bases). Germline V gene lookup returns CDR1 MNHEY and CDR2 SVGAGI. CDR3 length: 16 amino acids. Trimming pared 2 bases from V and 0 bases from J, leaving 13 bases between. CDR3 DNA sequence: TGTGCCAGCAGTTACAGACCGACAGCGACTAACTATGGCTACACCTTC. Protein sequence: CASSYRPTATNYGYTF.

This clonotype was counted at least ten times. V is TRBV9 and J is TRBJ2-3; 7 nucleotides align to TRBD2. The CDR3 totals 17 residues. V shed 0 bases, J shed 5 bases, and the junction held 12 bases outside the gene matches. Germline CDR1 SGDLS, CDR2 YYNGEE. CDR3 DNA sequence: TGTGCCAGCAGCGTAGCGTCTCTAGCGGTGGGTATAGATACGCAGTATTTT. It translates to CASSVASLAVGIDTQYF.

This clonotype was seen many times. The rearrangement uses TRBV6-1 and TRBJ2-4; D remains unclear. The CDR3 contains 14 residues. Trimming pared 8 bases from V and 0 bases from J, leaving 11 bases between. The V gene's germline CDR1 is MNHNS and CDR2 SASEGT. CDR3 region: CASGRAAAKNIQYF. In nucleotides, the CDR3 is TGTGCCAGCGGTAGGGCAGCAGCCAAAAACATTCAGTACTTC.

V gene TRBV5-8 combines with J gene TRBJ2-3, with 12 bases matching TRBD2. This CDR3 has 14 amino acids. From germline, CDR1 is SGHTS and CDR2 YDEGEE. V gave up 0 bases and J gave up 7 bases; unmatched junction bases: 0. CDR3 sequence reads: CASSLGTSGNTQYF. The CDR3 nucleotides read TGTGCCAGCAGCTTGGGGACTAGCGGGAATACGCAGTATTTT. Full variable domain (remainder filled in from reference TRBV5-8 and TRBJ2-3): EAGVTQSPTHLIKTRGQQATLRCSPISGHTSVYWYQQALGLGLQFLLWYDEGEERNRGNFPPRFSGRQFPNYSSELNVNALELEDSALYLCASSLGTSGNTQYFGPGTRLTVL.

This clonotype was counted ten times or more. The rearrangement uses TRBV20-1 and TRBJ2-4; 10 bases match TRBD2. The junction had 3 bases not matched to a gene; V was cut back by 6 bases and J by 4 bases. CDR1 and CDR2 from the germline V gene are DFQATT and SNEGSKA (reference sequence). CDR3 length equals 13 residues. CDR3 loop: CSAERGGKNIQYF. Written as DNA, the CDR3 is TGCAGTGCAGAGCGGGGGGGGAAAAACATTCAGTACTTC.

This clonotype was recorded many times. This chain connects TRBV19 to TRBJ2-3; 9 positions match TRBD2. CDR3 length: 16 amino acids. V lost 3 bases to trimming and J lost 5 bases; unmatched junction nucleotides: 9. Germline CDR1 LNHDA, CDR2 SQIVND (reference sequence). In DNA form, the CDR3 reads TGTGCCAGTAGTATCAGCGGGAGGATGGCAAGAGATACGCAGTATTTT. This translates into CASSISGRMARDTQYF.

In this sample, this clonotype turned up many times. The chain links TRBV7-2 to TRBJ1-1; tentatively, D is TRBD1 (5 bases). Trimming left V 2 bases short and J 8 bases short, with 9 bases between. Germline assignment: CDR1 SGHTA and CDR2 FQGNSA. The length of the CDR3 is 12 residues. CDR3 loop: CASSLSTVEAFF. The CDR3 DNA follows: TGTGCCAGCAGCTTATCGACAGTGGAAGCTTTCTTT.

This clonotype was seen only a few times. V is TRBV5-4 and J is TRBJ1-1; tentative D call: TRBD1 (5 bases). The CDR3 spans 13 residues. The V and J ends lost 0 bases and 6 bases respectively, with 9 bases between them. Germline V gives CDR1 SGHNT, CDR2 YYREEE (reference sequence). The CDR3 DNA reads TGTGCCAGCAGCTTGGAGACAGCATCTGAAGCTTTCTTT. Its protein is CASSLETASEAFF.

This clonotype was picked up many times. This chain connects TRBV11-3 to TRBJ2-1, with unresolved D. This CDR3 contains 16 residues. V was pared by 0 bases and J by 0 bases, with 9 bases between. From germline, CDR1 is SGHNT and CDR2 YENEEA. This chain's CDR3 is CASSLESADSYNEQFF. The CDR3, as DNA: TGTGCCAGCAGCTTAGAGTCAGCAGACTCCTACAATGAGCAGTTCTTC. Together with reference TRBV11-3 and TRBJ2-1, the CDR3 gives the full variable domain: EAGVVQSPRYKIIEKKQPVAFWCNPISGHNTLYWYLQNLGQGPELLIRYENEEAVDDSQLPKDRFSAERLKGVDSTLKIQPAELGDSAVYLCASSLESADSYNEQFFGPGTRLTVL.

V gene TRBV7-2 combines with J gene TRBJ2-3; a possible D gene is TRBD2 (5 bases). The CDR3 consists of 17 residues. Trimming left V 6 bases short and J 0 bases short, with 19 bases between. The germline V gene has CDR1 SGHTA and CDR2 FQGNSA. In DNA, the CDR3 is TGTGCCAGCAGGACCTTCTACGGCGGGCCAAGCACAGATACGCAGTATTTT. Its translation: CASRTFYGGPSTDTQYF.

There are many counts of this clonotype. The chain employs TRBV14 and TRBJ1-1; no clear D gene. The CDR3 runs to 12 residues. V shed 4 bases and J shed 5 bases, with 8 bases lying between them. Germline CDR1 SGHDN, CDR2 FVKESK. The CDR3 nucleotides are TGTGCCAGCAGCCTGTACGGGACTGAAGCTTTCTTT. It specifies CASSLYGTEAFF.

This clonotype has ten or more counts. The chain has TRBV20-1 and TRBJ2-7; 7 positions match TRBD1. Germline trimming cut 2 bases from V and 2 bases from J; bases unmatched to any gene: 6. The germline gives CDR1 DFQATT, CDR2 SNEGSKA (reference sequence). This CDR3 is built from 14 residues. The CDR3 bases are TGCAGTGCTAGATGGGACAGATTAACCTACGAGCAGTACTTC. Protein: CSARWDRLTYEQYF.

This clonotype has ten or more counts. V gene TRBV20-1 combines with J gene TRBJ2-7, with 9 bases identical to TRBD2. This CDR3 is 13 amino acids long. Germline CDR1 and CDR2: DFQATT and SNEGSKA (reference sequence). Trimming at V came to 4 bases and at J to 9 bases, leaving 10 bases not matched to a gene. CDR3 coding DNA: TGCAGTGCTATATTAGGTAGCGGGAGTGTGCAGTACTTC. Encoded protein: CSAILGSGSVQYF.

This clonotype was counted many times. This chain links TRBV20-1 with TRBJ2-1; D unresolved. With 2 bases removed from V and 6 bases from J, the gap between germline ends came to 11 bases. The CDR3 length is 13 residues. Germline V gene data show CDR1 as DFQATT and CDR2 as SNEGSKA (reference sequence). The CDR3 coding sequence is TGCAGTGCTAGATCGGGTCTACCCAATGAGCAGTTCTTC. As protein: CSARSGLPNEQFF.

The rearrangement links TRBV20-1 to TRBJ2-5; the D is unclear. V lost 6 bases to trimming and J lost 3 bases, with 11 bases between them. Germline V gene sequence: CDR1 DFQATT, CDR2 SNEGSKA (reference sequence). This CDR3 has 12 amino acids. In DNA form, the CDR3 reads TGCAGTGCGATCCGAGCTAAAGAGACCCAGTACTTC. Residues: CSAIRAKETQYF.

A word on this clonotype: The junction departs from germline at one end; a sequencing error may be responsible. The chain couples TRBV5-4 to TRBJ2-1; TRBD2 aligns across 9 bases. This CDR3 region has 16 residues. CDR1 is SGHNT, CDR2 YYREEE, per germline (reference sequence). The CDR3, as DNA: TGTGCCCGCAGCGAGGGACTAGCCTCCTACTACAATGAGCAGTTCTTC. Its translation is CARSEGLASYYNEQFF.

This clonotype was seen ten or more times. The CDR3 region is CASSPAGTLSTDTQYF. The CDR3 nucleotides read TGTGCCAGCAGTCCTGCCGGGACGCTAAGCACAGATACGCAGTATTTT. The genes are TRBV12-3 or TRBV12-4 and TRBJ2-3; D possibly matches TRBD1 or TRBD2 (5 bases each). The length of the CDR3 is 16 residues. V lost 5 bases and J lost 0, with 15 bases in between.

This clonotype was seen many times. The chain combines TRBV27 with TRBJ2-1, with 10 nucleotides matching TRBD2. CDR3 length: 15 amino acids. V lost 1 base to trimming and J lost 6 bases; unmatched junction nucleotides: 3. The V gene's germline CDR1 is MNHEY and CDR2 SMNVEV (reference sequence). The CDR3 coding sequence is TGTGCCAGCAGTTTATATAGCGGGAGGTTCAATGAGCAGTTCTTC. This codes for CASSLYSGRFNEQFF.

This clonotype was picked up many times. The V call is TRBV12-3 or TRBV12-4, the J call TRBJ2-1; D tentatively fits TRBD1 or TRBD2 (5 bases each). The CDR3 runs 13 residues. Trimming took 8 bases from V and 6 from J, leaving 14 bases between them. In nucleotides, the CDR3 is TGTGCCAGCGGCCCCCCCGGGACCAATGAGCAGTTCTTC. Its protein product is CASGPPGTNEQFF.

This clonotype was counted ten times or more. This chain connects TRBV9 to TRBJ2-7; possibly TRBD1 for D (5 bases). The germline V and J ends were trimmed by 0 bases and 5 bases, with 6 bases remaining between them. CDR1 and CDR2 (germline): SGDLS, YYNGEE. The CDR3 covers 12 residues. CDR3 bases: TGTGCCAGCAGCGTAGGACAGAACGAGCAGTACTTC. The encoded protein is CASSVGQNEQYF.

The rearrangement joins TRBV30 to TRBJ1-5; D perhaps matches TRBD1 (5 bases). V lost 1 base to trimming and J lost 0 bases, with 7 bases between them. Looked up from germline, CDR1 is GTSNPN and CDR2 is SVGIG (reference sequence). The length of the CDR3 is 14 residues. CDR3 in amino acids: CAWSGGVSNQPQHF. DNA for the CDR3: TGTGCCTGGAGTGGGGGGGTTAGCAATCAGCCCCAGCATTTT.

The rearrangement links TRBV9 to TRBJ2-7; tentatively, D is TRBD1 (6 bases). There are 14 residues in the CDR3. The V gene's germline CDR1 is SGDLS and CDR2 YYNGEE. V lost 0 bases, J lost 6 bases, and 13 bases lay in between. CDR3 sequence reads: CASSVAPVGAEQYF. DNA of the CDR3: TGTGCCAGCAGCGTAGCTCCCGTGGGGGCCGAGCAGTACTTC.